This entry lists 2 T cell receptor beta chains sequenced from one sample in a study of OX40 agonist ivuxolimab in advanced cancers. Produced via immunoSEQ multiplex PCR; TCRdb's table is partial and in-frame only. In the table there are around 50,000 clones, 85% of which are singletons. Sequences were derived from CD4+ or CD8+ T cells sorted from blood, sampled in a trial of the OX40 agonist ivuxolimab. These receptor sequences come from an adult with an advanced solid tumor such as melanoma, head and neck, liver or kidney cancer.

V and J are TRBV6-5 and TRBJ2-3; D ambiguous. V was pared by 6 bases and J by 6 bases, with 7 bases between. In germline, CDR1 is MNHEY, CDR2 SVGAGI. The CDR3 has 11 residues. Here the CDR3 DNA reads TGTGCCAGCAGAGTATCCGATACGCAGTATTTT. Translating it yields CASRVSDTQYF.

This clone was counted between two and nine times. The genes are TRBV10-3 and TRBJ2-3, with unresolved D. Germline loops: CDR1 ENHRY, CDR2 SYGVKD. CDR3 length: 15 residues. Trimming took off 0 bases at V and 2 bases at J, with 9 bases between the two ends. The CDR3 reads CAISESSPYTDTQYF. In DNA, the CDR3 is TGTGCCATCAGTGAGTCTAGCCCGTACACAGATACGCAGTATTTT.